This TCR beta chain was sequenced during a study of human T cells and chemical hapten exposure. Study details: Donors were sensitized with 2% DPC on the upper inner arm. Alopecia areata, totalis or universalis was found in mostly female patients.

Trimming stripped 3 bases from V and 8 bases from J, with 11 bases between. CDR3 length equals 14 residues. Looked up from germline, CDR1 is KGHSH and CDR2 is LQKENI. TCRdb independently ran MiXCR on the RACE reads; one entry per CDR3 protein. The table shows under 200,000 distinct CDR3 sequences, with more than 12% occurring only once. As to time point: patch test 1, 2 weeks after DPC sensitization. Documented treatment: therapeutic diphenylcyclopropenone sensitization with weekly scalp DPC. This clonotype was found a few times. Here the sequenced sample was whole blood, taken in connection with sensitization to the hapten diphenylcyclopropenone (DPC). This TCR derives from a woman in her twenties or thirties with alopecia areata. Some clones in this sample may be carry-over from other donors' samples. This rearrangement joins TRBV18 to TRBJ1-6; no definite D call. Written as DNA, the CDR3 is TGTGCCAGCTCACCCGGAGGGAAAGATTCACCCCTCCACTTT. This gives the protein CASSPGGKDSPLHF.